This record covers a single T cell receptor (beta chain). The antigen is unknown. Regions amplified from RNA transcripts were the TCR beta CDR3 regions. The HTBI set primed first-round TCR CDR3 RT-PCR. TCRdb reanalysed the multiplex PCR reads using MiXCR and keeps one entry per CDR3 protein. This sample has roughly 400,000 distinct CDR3 sequences, with more than 13% found just once. Clinical symptoms, serum thyroxine, TRAb, thyroid ultrasound and orbital computed tomography informed diagnoses. The source of the sample is a study of T cells in Graves' hyperthyroidism and ophthalmopathy. Study outcomes and limitations: Ophthalmopathy stood apart from stable hyperthyroidism in a 13 V-J model. Ophthalmopathy got predicted by the model a median about six months before its onset.

The CDR3 is made up of 14 amino acids. The germline V gene has CDR1 SQVTM and CDR2 ANQGSEA. Germline trimming cut 7 bases from V and 2 bases from J; bases unmatched to any gene: 6. The receptor was derived from a man aged 50-60 years with Graves' ophthalmopathy. Sequencing used blood. The chain is built from TRBV29-1 and TRBJ2-2, with 8 bases aligning to TRBD1. The CDR3 DNA follows: TGCAGCGGAGCCGGGACAGGAAACACCGGGGAGCTGTTTTTT. It encodes CSGAGTGNTGELFF.